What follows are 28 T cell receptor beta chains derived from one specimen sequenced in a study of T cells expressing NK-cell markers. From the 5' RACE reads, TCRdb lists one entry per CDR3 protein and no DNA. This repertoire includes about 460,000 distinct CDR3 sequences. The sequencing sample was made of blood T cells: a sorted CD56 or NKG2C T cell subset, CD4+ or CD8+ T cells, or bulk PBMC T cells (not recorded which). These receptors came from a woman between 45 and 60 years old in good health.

Here the CDR3 reads CASSHPSAGSNEQYF. This chain connects TRBV10-2 to TRBJ2-7; without DNA, the TCRdb call of TRBD2 cannot be checked. Germline CDR1 and CDR2: WSHSY and SAAADI. The length of the CDR3 is 15 residues.

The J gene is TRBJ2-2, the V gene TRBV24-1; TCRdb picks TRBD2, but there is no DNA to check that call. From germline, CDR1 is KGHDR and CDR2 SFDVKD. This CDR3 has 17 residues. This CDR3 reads CATRAPGLADHTGELFF.

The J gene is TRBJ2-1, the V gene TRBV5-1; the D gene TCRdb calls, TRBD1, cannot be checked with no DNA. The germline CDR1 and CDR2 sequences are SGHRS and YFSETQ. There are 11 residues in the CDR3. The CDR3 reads CASSLTAQQFF.

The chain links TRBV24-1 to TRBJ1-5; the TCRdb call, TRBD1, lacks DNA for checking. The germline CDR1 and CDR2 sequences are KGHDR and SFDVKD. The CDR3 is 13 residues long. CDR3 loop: CATRGQAHQPQHF.

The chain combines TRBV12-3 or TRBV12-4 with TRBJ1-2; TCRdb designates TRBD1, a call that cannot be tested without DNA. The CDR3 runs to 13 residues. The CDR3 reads CASRRTGGKGYTF.

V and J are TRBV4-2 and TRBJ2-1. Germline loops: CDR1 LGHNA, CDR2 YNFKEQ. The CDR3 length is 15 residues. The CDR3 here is CASSQVQSAQNEQFF.

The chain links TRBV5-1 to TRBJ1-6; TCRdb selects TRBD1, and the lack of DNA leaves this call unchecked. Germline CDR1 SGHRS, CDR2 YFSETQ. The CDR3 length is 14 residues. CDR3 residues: CASSLGTSSSPLHF. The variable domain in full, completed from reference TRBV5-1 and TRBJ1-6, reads KAGVTQTPRYLIKTRGQQVTLSCSPISGHRSVSWYQQTPGQGLQFLFEYFSETQRNKGNFPGRFSGRQFSNSRSEMNVSTLELGDSALYLCASSLGTSSSPLHFGNGTRLTVT.

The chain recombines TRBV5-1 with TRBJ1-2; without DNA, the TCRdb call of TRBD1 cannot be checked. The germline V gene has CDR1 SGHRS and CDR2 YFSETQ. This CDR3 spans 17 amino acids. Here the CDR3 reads CASSTEGQGSANYGYTF.

The CDR3 sequence is CASSSRGRSTGELFF. The rearrangement joins TRBV6-1 to TRBJ2-2; TCRdb returns TRBD1, unconfirmable since there is no DNA. CDR3 length equals 15 residues. The germline CDR1 and CDR2 sequences are MNHNS and SASEGT.

CDR3 sequence: CASSTMGSRELFF. V and J are TRBV28 and TRBJ2-2. Germline CDR1 and CDR2: MDHEN and SYDVKM. The CDR3 covers 13 residues.

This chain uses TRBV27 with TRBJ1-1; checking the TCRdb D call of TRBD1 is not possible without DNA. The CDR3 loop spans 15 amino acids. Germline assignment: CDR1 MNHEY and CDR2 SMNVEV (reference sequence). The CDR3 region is CASSFLPGRDTEAFF.

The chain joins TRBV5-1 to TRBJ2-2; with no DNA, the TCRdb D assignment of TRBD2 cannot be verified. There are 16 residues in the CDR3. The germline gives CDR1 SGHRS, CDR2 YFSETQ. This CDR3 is CASSSRARVDTGELFF.

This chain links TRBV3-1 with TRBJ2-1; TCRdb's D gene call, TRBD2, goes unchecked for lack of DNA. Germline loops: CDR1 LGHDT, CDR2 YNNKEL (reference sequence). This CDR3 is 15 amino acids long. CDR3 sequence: CASSLSLAGDREQFF.

CDR3 sequence: CASSHRPPRGEQYF. The chain couples TRBV3-1 to TRBJ2-7; TCRdb's assignment of TRBD1 cannot be checked, as there is no DNA. Germline CDR1 and CDR2: LGHDT and YNNKEL (reference sequence). The CDR3 extends over 14 amino acids.

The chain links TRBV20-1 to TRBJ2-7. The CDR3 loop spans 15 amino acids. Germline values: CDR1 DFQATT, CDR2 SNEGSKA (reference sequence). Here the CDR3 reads CSATQRTVGPYEQYF.

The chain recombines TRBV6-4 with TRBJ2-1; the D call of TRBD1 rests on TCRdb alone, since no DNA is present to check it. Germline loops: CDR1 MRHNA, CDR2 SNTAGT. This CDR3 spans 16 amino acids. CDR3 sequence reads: CASTQLAPPDYNEQFF.

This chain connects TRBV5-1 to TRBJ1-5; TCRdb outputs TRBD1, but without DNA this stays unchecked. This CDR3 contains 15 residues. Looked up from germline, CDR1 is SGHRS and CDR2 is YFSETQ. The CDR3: CASSPGPGGNQPQHF.

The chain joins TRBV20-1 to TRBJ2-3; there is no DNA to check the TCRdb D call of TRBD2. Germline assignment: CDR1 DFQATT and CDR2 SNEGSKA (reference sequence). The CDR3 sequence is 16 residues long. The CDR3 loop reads CSARIGLPVAADTQYF.

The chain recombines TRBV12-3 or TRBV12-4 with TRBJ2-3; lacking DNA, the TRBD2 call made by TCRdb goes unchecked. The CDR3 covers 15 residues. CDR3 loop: CASSGSSGRADTQYF.

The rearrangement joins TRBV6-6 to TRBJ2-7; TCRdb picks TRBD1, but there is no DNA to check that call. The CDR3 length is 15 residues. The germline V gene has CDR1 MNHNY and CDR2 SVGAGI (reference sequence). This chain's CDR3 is CASSYSRDTNYEQYF.

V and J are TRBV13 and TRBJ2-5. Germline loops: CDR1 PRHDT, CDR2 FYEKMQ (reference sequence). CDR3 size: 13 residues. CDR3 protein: CASSLRMGETQYF.

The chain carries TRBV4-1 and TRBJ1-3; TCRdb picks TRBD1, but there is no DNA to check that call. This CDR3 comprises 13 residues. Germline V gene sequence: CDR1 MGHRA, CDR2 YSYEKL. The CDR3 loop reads CASSHVPWDTIYF.

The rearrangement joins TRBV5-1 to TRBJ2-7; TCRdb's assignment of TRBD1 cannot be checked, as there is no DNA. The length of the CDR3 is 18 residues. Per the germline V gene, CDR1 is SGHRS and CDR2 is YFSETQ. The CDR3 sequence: CASSPGTRVLIPNYEQYF.

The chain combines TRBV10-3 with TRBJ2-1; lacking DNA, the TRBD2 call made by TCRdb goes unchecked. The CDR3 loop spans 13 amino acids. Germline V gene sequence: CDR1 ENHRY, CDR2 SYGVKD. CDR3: CASTPSGRNEQFF.

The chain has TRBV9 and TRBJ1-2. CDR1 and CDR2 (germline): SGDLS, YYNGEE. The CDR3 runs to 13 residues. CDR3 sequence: CASSLDGSYRYTF.

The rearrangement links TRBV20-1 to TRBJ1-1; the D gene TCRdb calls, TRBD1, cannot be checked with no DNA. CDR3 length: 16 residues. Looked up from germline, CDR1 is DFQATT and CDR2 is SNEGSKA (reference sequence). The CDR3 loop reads CSARDLNRAMNTEAFF.

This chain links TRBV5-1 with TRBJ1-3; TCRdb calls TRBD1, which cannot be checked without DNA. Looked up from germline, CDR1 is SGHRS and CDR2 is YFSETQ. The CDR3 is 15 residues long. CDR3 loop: CASSLGGTIGNTIYF.

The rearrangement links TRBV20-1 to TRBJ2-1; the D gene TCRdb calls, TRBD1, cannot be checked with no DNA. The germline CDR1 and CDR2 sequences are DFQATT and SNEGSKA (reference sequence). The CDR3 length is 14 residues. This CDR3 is CSARHGQAYNEQFF.